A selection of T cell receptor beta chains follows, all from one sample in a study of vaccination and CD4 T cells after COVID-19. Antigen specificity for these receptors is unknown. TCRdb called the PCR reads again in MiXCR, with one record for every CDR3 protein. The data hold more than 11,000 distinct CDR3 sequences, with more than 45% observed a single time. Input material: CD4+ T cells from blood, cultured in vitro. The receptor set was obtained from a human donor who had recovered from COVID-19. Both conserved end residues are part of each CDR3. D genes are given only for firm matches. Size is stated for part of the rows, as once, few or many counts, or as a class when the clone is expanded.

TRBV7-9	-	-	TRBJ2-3	CASSFGGGRADTQYF	TGTGCCAGCAGCTTTGGGGGGGGCCGTGCAGATACGCAGTATTTT
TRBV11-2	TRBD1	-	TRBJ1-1	CASSLRGDRGRNTEAFF	TGTGCCAGCAGCTTACGGGGGGACAGGGGGCGGAACACTGAAGCTTTCTTT
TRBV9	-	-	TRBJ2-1	CASSAPGRAVGNEQFF	TGTGCCAGCAGCGCCCCAGGGCGGGCCGTCGGCAATGAGCAGTTCTTC
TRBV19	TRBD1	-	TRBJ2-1	CASSIGRQGTTLNEQFF	TGTGCCAGTAGTATTGGTAGACAGGGAACGACCTTGAATGAGCAGTTCTTC
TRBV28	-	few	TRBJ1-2	CASSSRRVGGYTF	TGTGCCAGCAGTAGCCGCAGGGTGGGTGGCTACACCTTC
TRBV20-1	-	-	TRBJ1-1	CSAVTGGDTEAFF	TGCAGTGCTGTGACTGGGGGGGACACTGAAGCTTTCTTT
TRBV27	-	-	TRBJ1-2	CASRTTNYGYTF	TGTGCCAGCAGGACGACTAACTATGGCTACACCTTC
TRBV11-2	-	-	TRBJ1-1	CASSALNQGRFAEAFF	TGTGCCAGCAGCGCGCTTAATCAGGGGAGATTCGCTGAAGCTTTCTTT
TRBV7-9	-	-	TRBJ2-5	CASSLDRRETQYF	TGTGCCAGCAGCTTAGACCGCAGGGAGACCCAGTACTTC
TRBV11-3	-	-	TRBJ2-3	CASSLHTDTQYF	TGTGCCAGCAGCCTCCACACAGATACGCAGTATTTT
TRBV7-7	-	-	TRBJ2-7	CASSLSTDSYEQYF	TGTGCTAGCAGCTTGTCGACTGACTCCTACGAGCAGTACTTC
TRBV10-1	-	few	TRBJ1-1	CASSATAGITEAFF	TGCGCCAGCAGTGCCACGGCAGGCATCACTGAAGCTTTCTTT
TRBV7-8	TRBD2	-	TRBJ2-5	CASNEGTSGVETQYF	TGTGCCAGCAACGAAGGGACTAGCGGGGTTGAGACCCAGTACTTC
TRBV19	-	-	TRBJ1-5	CASSPTGRANQPQHF	TGTGCCAGTAGCCCGACTGGCAGGGCAAATCAGCCCCAGCATTTT
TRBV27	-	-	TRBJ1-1	CASSTPRSTEAFF	TGTGCCAGCAGCACTCCCAGGTCTACTGAAGCTTTCTTT
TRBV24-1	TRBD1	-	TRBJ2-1	CATSGDRTLYNEQFF	TGTGCCACCAGCGGGGACAGGACACTATACAATGAGCAGTTCTTC
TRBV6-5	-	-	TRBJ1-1	CASSYRGFPNTEAFF	TGTGCCAGCAGTTACAGAGGGTTCCCGAACACTGAAGCTTTCTTT
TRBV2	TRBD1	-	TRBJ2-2	CASILTGAVTGELFF	TGTGCCAGCATACTGACAGGGGCGGTCACCGGGGAGCTGTTTTTT
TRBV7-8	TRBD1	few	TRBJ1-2	CASSLQWDRSNYGYTF	TGTGCCAGCAGCTTACAGTGGGACAGGAGTAACTATGGCTACACCTTC
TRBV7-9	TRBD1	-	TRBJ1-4	CASSVGTGQKLFF	TGTGCCAGCAGCGTCGGGACAGGGCAAAAACTGTTTTTT
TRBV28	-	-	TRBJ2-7	CASSTGGYEQYF	TGTGCCAGCAGCACCGGTGGATACGAGCAGTACTTC
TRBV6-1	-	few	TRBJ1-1	CASSGGGGAGTEAFF	TGTGCCAGCAGTGGTGGTGGGGGGGCTGGCACTGAAGCTTTCTTT
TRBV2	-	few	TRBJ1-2	CASSDAAGYGYTF	TGTGCCAGCAGTGATGCCGCGGGTTATGGCTACACCTTC
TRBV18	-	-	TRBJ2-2	CASSPQTPNTGELFF	TGTGCCAGCTCACCCCAGACCCCGAACACCGGGGAGCTGTTTTTT
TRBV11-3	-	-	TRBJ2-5	CASSSGAETQYF	TGTGCCAGCAGCTCCGGAGCGGAGACCCAGTACTTC
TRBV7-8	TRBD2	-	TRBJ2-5	CASSLRTSGGPTPETQYF	TGTGCCAGCAGCTTAAGGACTAGCGGGGGCCCGACCCCGGAGACCCAGTACTTC
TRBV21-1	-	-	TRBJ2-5	CASSKSHRDTRPETQYF	TGTGCCAGCAGCAAATCGCACCGGGACACAAGACCAGAGACCCAGTACTTC
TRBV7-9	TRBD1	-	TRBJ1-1	CASSLATGGFMNTEAFF	TGTGCCAGCAGCTTAGCGACAGGGGGGTTTATGAACACTGAAGCTTTCTTT
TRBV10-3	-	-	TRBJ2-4	CAISESRDIQYF	TGTGCCATCAGTGAGTCCCGGGACATTCAGTACTTC
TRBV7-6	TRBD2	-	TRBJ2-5	CASSQVEAGGQETQYF	TGTGCCAGCAGCCAGGTCGAGGCGGGGGGGCAAGAGACCCAGTACTTC
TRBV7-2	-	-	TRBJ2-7	CASSTRGRGQMGEQYF	TGTGCCAGCAGCACACGAGGCCGGGGGCAGATGGGCGAGCAGTACTTC
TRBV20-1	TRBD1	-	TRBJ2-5	CSARVGQGRKTQYF	TGCAGTGCTAGAGTAGGACAGGGGAGGAAGACCCAGTACTTC
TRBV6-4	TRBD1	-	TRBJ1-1	CASRQTGGASGAFF	TGTGCCAGCAGACAGACAGGGGGCGCATCTGGAGCTTTCTTT
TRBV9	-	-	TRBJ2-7	CASSVEGGWVVGYYEQYF	TGTGCCAGCAGCGTAGAAGGAGGGTGGGTGGTTGGCTACTACGAGCAGTACTTC
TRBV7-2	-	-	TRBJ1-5	CASTIRGVQQPQHF	TGTGCCAGCACCATTCGGGGTGTACAACAGCCCCAGCATTTT
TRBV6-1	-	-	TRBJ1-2	CASGSGPDWDGYTF	TGTGCCAGCGGGTCGGGCCCCGATTGGGATGGCTACACCTTC
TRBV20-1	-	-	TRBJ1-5	CSAGQMKGTNQPQHF	TGCAGTGCTGGACAAATGAAGGGAACTAATCAGCCCCAGCATTTT
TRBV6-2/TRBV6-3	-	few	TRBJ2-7	CASSYRGRGLGSYEQYF	TGTGCCAGCAGTTACCGGGGACGAGGACTTGGATCCTACGAGCAGTACTTC
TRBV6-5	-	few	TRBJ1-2	CASSYGTYGYTF	TGTGCCAGCAGTTACGGGACCTATGGCTACACCTTC
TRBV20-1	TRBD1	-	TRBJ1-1	CSARDRVRGQAEAFF	TGCAGTGCTAGAGATCGGGTCAGGGGGCAGGCTGAAGCTTTCTTT
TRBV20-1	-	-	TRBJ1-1	CSASRQGTEAFF	TGCAGTGCTAGTCGGCAGGGAACTGAAGCTTTCTTT
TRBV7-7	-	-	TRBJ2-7	CASSLARGPSYEQYF	TGTGCCAGCAGCTTAGCGCGGGGACCCTCCTACGAGCAGTACTTC
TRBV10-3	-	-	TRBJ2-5	CAISEGPGTQYF	TGTGCCATCAGTGAGGGTCCGGGGACCCAGTACTTC
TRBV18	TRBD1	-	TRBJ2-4	CASSPNQGQSAKNIQYF	TGTGCCAGCTCACCAAACCAGGGACAGTCAGCCAAAAACATTCAGTACTTC
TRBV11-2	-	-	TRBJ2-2	CASSPGRPDTGELFF	TGTGCCAGCAGCCCCGGTCGGCCGGACACCGGGGAGCTGTTTTTT
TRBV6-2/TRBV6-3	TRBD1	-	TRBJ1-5	CASRPGGNQPQHF	TGTGCCAGCAGGCCAGGGGGAAATCAGCCCCAGCATTTT
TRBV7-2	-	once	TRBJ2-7	CASSPYISYEQYF	TGTGCCAGCAGCCCCTATATCTCCTACGAGCAGTACTTC
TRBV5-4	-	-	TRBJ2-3	CASSLAVEGATQYF	TGTGCCAGCAGCTTGGCCGTGGAAGGTGCTACGCAGTATTTT
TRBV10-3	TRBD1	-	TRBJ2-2	CAISMTGASTGELFF	TGTGCCATCTCCATGACAGGGGCGAGCACCGGGGAGCTGTTTTTT
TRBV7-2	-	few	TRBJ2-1	CASSSKSSYNEQFF	TGTGCCAGCAGCTCCAAAAGCTCCTACAATGAGCAGTTCTTC
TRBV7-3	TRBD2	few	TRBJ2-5	CASSPTGGGETQYF	TGTGCCAGCAGTCCCACCGGGGGGGGGGAGACCCAGTACTTC
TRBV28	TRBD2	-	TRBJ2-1	CASRFSSGNPNEQFF	TGTGCCAGCAGGTTCTCTAGCGGGAACCCCAATGAGCAGTTCTTC
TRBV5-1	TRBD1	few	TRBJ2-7	CASSSRTGGPEQYF	TGCGCCAGCAGCTCCAGGACAGGGGGCCCCGAGCAGTACTTC
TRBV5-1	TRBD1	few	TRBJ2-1	CASSLAVTGGDNEQFF	TGCGCCAGCAGCTTGGCGGTGACAGGGGGGGACAATGAGCAGTTCTTC
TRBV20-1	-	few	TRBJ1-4	CSARPDGEKLFF	TGCAGTGCTAGACCGGACGGAGAAAAACTGTTTTTT